The source of this T cell receptor (beta chain) is a study of T cell responses to AZD1222 COVID-19 vaccine. The method was immunoSEQ multiplex PCR; TCRdb's version includes in-frame clones alone and lacks a portion of them. The sample lists over 130,000 clones; 80% to 95% were seen once. The starting material was peripheral blood, obtained 28 days after the second AZD1222 dose. The clonotype was recovered from an adult who received the AZD1222 COVID-19 vaccine.

DNA for the CDR3: TGTGCCAGCAGCTGGGGGACAGCGGTTGAAGCTTTCTTT. Its protein product is CASSWGTAVEAFF. The J gene is TRBJ1-1, the V gene TRBV2, with 7 bases aligning to TRBD1. This CDR3 has 13 amino acids. The V segment lost 6 bases and the J segment 7 bases; nucleotides outside the gene matches: 8. CDR1 is SNHLY and CDR2 is FYNNEI in the germline V gene.